This T cell receptor (beta chain) was captured in a study of T-cell reconstitution after alpha-beta-depleted transplantation in children. As it was prepared, the TCRbeta library received unique molecular identifiers. TCRdb used MiXCR to reprocess the PCR reads, holding one entry per CDR3 protein. The table shows a few hundred thousand distinct CDR3 sequences, with over 10% occurring only once. This clonotype showed up just a few times. No antigen is known for it. Overall study findings and caveats: Several hundred rapidly expanded clones from non-depleted graft cells reportedly supplied alpha-beta T cells about two months post-transplant. Several patients had high TCRbeta diversity at day 60; it came from surviving recipient T cells and thymic progenitors.

The starting material was PBMCs, mostly from graft donor cells, obtained 360 days after TCRalphabeta/CD19-depleted stem cell transplant. This clonotype was sampled from a male patient younger than 18 who had a stem cell transplant for acute myeloid leukemia, so the T cells may come from the graft donor.

CDR3 nucleotides: TGTGCCAGCAGCCAAGGGACTAGCGGGCCTCAGGCGGGCTACTACGAGCAGTACTTC. It codes for CASSQGTSGPQAGYYEQYF. This sequence joins TRBV4-2 and TRBJ2-7, with 11 bases matching TRBD2. The CDR3 is made up of 19 amino acids. Germline V gene lookup returns CDR1 LGHNA and CDR2 YNFKEQ. Unmatched junction bases numbered 14, after V lost 1 base and J lost 3 bases.